This record covers a single TCR beta chain. Its cognate antigen has yet to be identified. It has no much larger one-base neighbor in the sample; base qualities were not kept. At study entry, a tuberculin skin test and the QuantiFERON-TB GOLD In-Tube IGRA were used to screen adolescents for latent tuberculosis infection. Immunosequencing was performed on unsorted cryopreserved PBMC, with 110,000 or so T cells per clinical donor covered on average. Eleven high schools in the Worcester region of the Western Cape, South Africa, served as enrollment sites for adolescents aged 12 to 18 years. About 10 M. tuberculosis-infected and around 10 uninfected adolescents were selected with matching for age and sex. For the adolescents, PBMC were isolated by density centrifugation from freshly drawn heparinized blood and then cryopreserved. These data originate in a study of T cells in tuberculosis (dated by TCRdb to 2016 to 2019). For the study in its entirety: The study combined CD1B tetramers and high-throughput TCR immunosequencing to characterize T cells specific for the mycobacterial lipid antigen glucose monomycolate (GMM). In a South African clinical cohort, IGRA-negative adolescents, IGRA-positive adolescents with latent tuberculosis and adults with active tuberculosis were compared, with 9 to 10 people in each group. Findings and caveats that apply to the study as a whole: The smaller NN-distances in active tuberculosis patients were driven in part by shorter CDR3-alpha lengths, while the difference seen for TCR-beta was not statistically significant. An accuracy of roughly 84% (AUROC 0.90) was reached by a classifier using the diverse GMM-specific repertoire, compared with around 70% accuracy when GEM motif frequencies were used. Which clinical samples got chosen depended on the availability of cryopreserved specimens, and the active tuberculosis cases were adults, whereas the controls were adolescents. Compared with IGRA-negative controls, TCR-alpha repertoires from active tuberculosis had smaller mean NN-distances to GMM-specific TCRs, which suggests clonal expansion of these TCRs.

The immunoSEQ multiplex PCR assay was used to generate TCR libraries, with TCR-beta and/or TCR-alpha/delta assays applied to each sample. The Illumina high-throughput platform was used to sequence the amplified TCR libraries. In the paper's pipeline: Clustering and dimensionality reduction were performed using pairwise TCRdist distances among GMM-specific receptors from ex vivo sorted or in vitro expanded T cells. Each clinical repertoire received a mean NN-distance score, defined as the average TCRdist to the nearest 10% of tetramer-positive reference sequences. To compute GEM TCR motif frequency, the fraction of unique TCRs matching known GEM sequences by V/J usage and CDR3 length was calculated. Active tuberculosis was classified by linear discriminant analysis with leave-one-out cross-validation, implemented in scikit-learn. TCRdb holds this immuneACCESS table with in-frame rearrangements only. Some clones are missing; in checked studies, unresolved V genes explain under half, and the rest has no known cause. V, J and clone size were drawn from that table, and D and trimming were deduced from the DNA. This sample is represented by approximately 30,000 clones; approximately 90% of them were singletons. The top ten clonotypes cover around 7.7% of the sample.

The sample comprised PBMCs. The receptor comes from a donor aged 10-29 years with latent tuberculosis or without tuberculosis infection. Some clones in this sample may be carry-over from other donors' samples.

The CDR3: CASSEAGGNTEAFF. The bases read TGTGCCAGCAGTGAAGCAGGGGGGAACACTGAAGCTTTCTTT. The receptor chain draws on TRBV2 and TRBJ1-1, and the D gene may be TRBD1, 6 bases matching. CDR1 and CDR2, looked up from the germline V gene, are SNHLY and FYNNEI. A distance of 6 bases separates the germline ends of V and J, which lose 0 bases and 1 base respectively. The CDR3 runs 14 amino acids, cysteine and phenylalanine included. Only the CDR3 part of the read is kept: 42 bases, read in frame from the first base.